These T cell receptor beta chains were read from a single sample in a study of T cell responses to AZD1222 COVID-19 vaccine. TCRdb keeps only in-frame clones here, not all; method: immunoSEQ multiplex PCR. The table lists 75,000 to 100,000 clones, roughly 81% of them singletons. The sample here was peripheral blood, taken on day 0 of AZD1222 vaccination. The origin of the receptors is an adult in good health. Each CDR3 is given with its conserved first and last residue. A D gene is named only where the DNA matches it firmly. Rows give clone size only sometimes, using once, few, many, or a class for an expanded clone.

cdr3_nt cdr3_aa j_call d_call clone_size v_call
TGTGCTAGCAGCTTATGGGGTGTAGGGAACACCGGGGAGCTGTTTTTT CASSLWGVGNTGELFF TRBJ2-2 - - TRBV7-7
TGTGCCACCAGCGAAGGGACAGGACCTAACTATGGCTACACCTTC CATSEGTGPNYGYTF TRBJ1-2 TRBD1 - TRBV15
TGTGCCAGCAGCCTTGGGAGTGTTTATGGCTACACCTTC CASSLGSVYGYTF TRBJ1-2 - - TRBV3-1/TRBV3-2
TGTGCCAGCAGCCAAGTGACAGCAGCCTACGAGCAGTACTTC CASSQVTAAYEQYF TRBJ2-7 - - TRBV4-2
TGTGCCAGTAGTATGGAGGGGGCCTTTTACGAGCAGTACTTC CASSMEGAFYEQYF TRBJ2-7 - few TRBV19
TGTGCCAGCAGTTTGGGACACCAAGAGACCCAGTACTTC CASSLGHQETQYF TRBJ2-5 - - TRBV12-3/TRBV12-4
TGTGCCAGCAGCTTACACGGGGAGGGGGGACGCCAGTACTTC CASSLHGEGGRQYF TRBJ2-7 - - TRBV13
TGTGCCAGTAGTGTCCGGGACACGGGTAATGAAAAACTGTTTTTT CASSVRDTGNEKLFF TRBJ1-4 - - TRBV19
TGTGCCAGCAGCTTAAAGGGACAGCTGAACACTGAAGCTTTCTTT CASSLKGQLNTEAFF TRBJ1-1 TRBD1 - TRBV5-6
TGTGCCAGCAGCCCGGCCTCTTGGCTACACTCCTACAATGAGCAGTTCTTC CASSPASWLHSYNEQFF TRBJ2-1 - - TRBV5-4
TGTGCCAGTAGTCGGGACGCGAACAATGAGCAGTTCTTC CASSRDANNEQFF TRBJ2-1 - - TRBV19
TGTGCCAGCAGCTCCCGACGCGGGGGGACTCTCGAGACCCAGTACTTC CASSSRRGGTLETQYF TRBJ2-5 TRBD2 - TRBV7-2
TGTGCCAGCAGCTTAGCTAGCGGGGGATCCTCCTACGAGCAGTACTTC CASSLASGGSSYEQYF TRBJ2-7 TRBD2 - TRBV7-2
TGTGCCAGCAGTTACTTTCTAGCGGGGGACCAAGAGACCCAGTACTTC CASSYFLAGDQETQYF TRBJ2-5 TRBD2 - TRBV6-6
TGTGCCAGCCAAAAGGGTATCGGGGAGCTGTTTTTT CASQKGIGELFF TRBJ2-2 - - TRBV6-6
TGTGCCAGCAGTTACTCTAGCAGGGGGGGCTATGGCTACACCTTC CASSYSSRGGYGYTF TRBJ1-2 TRBD1 - TRBV6-5
TGTGCCAGCAGTTACAGGAAGACTGGAAACACCATATATTTT CASSYRKTGNTIYF TRBJ1-3 - - TRBV6-2/TRBV6-3